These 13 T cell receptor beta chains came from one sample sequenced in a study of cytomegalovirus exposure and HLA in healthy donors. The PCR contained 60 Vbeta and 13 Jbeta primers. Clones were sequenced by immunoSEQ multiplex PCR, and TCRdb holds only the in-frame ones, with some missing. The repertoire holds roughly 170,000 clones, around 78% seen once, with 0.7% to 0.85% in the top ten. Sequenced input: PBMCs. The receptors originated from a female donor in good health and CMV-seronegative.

The CDR3 loop reads CASSLGSVINSPLHF. In nucleotides, the CDR3 is TGTGCCAGCAGCTTGGGGTCGGTGATAAATTCACCCCTCCACTTT. V gene TRBV5-8 combines with J gene TRBJ1-6, with D unresolved. V shed 0 bases and J shed 7 bases, with 11 bases lying between them. Per the germline V gene, CDR1 is SGHTS and CDR2 is YDEGEE. The CDR3 loop spans 15 amino acids.

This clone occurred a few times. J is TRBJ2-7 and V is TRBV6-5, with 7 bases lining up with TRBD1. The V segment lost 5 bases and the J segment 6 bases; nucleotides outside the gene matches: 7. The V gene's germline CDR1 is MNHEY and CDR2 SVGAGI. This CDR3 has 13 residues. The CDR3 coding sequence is TGTGCCAGCAGTCCAATCGACAGGGCCGAGCAGTACTTC. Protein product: CASSPIDRAEQYF.

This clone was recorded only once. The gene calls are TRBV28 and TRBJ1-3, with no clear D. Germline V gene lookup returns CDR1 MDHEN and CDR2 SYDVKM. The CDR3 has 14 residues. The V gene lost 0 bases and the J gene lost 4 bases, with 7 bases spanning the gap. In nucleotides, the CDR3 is TGTGCCAGCAGTTTATGGTCGGGGGGAAACACCATATATTTT. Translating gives CASSLWSGGNTIYF.

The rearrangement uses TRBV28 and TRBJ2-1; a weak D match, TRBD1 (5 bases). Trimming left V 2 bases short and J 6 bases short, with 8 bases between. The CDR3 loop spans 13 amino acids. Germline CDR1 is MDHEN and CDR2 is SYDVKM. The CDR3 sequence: CASSLPGINEQFF. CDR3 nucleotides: TGTGCCAGCAGTTTACCAGGGATCAATGAGCAGTTCTTC.

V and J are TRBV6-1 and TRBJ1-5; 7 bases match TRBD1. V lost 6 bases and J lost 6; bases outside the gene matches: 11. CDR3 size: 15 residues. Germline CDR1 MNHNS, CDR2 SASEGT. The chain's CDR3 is CASSGGGAFAQPQHF. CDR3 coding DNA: TGTGCCAGCAGCGGAGGGGGCGCATTTGCTCAGCCCCAGCATTTT.

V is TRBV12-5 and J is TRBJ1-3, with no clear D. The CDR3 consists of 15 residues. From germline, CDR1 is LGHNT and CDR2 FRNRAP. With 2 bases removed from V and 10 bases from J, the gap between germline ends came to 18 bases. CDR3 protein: CASGLSSGLEGTIYF. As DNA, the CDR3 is TGTGCTAGTGGTTTGTCGAGCGGCCTAGAAGGGACCATATATTTT.

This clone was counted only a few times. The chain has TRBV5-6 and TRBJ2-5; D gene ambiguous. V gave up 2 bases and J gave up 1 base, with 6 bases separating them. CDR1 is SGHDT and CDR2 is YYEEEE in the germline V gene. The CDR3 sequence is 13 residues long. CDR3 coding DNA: TGTGCCAGCAGCTTACCCAGCCAAGAGACCCAGTACTTC. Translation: CASSLPSQETQYF. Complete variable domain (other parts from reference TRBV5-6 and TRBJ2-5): DAGVTQSPTHLIKTRGQQVTLRCSPKSGHDTVSWYQQALGQGPQFIFQYYEEEERQRGNFPDRFSGHQFPNYSSELNVNALLLGDSALYLCASSLPSQETQYFGPGTRLLVL.

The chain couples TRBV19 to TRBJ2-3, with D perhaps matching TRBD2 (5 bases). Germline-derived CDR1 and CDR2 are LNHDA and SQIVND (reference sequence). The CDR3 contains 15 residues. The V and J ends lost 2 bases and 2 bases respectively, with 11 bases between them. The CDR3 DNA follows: TGTGCCAGTAGTATATCTAGCACCATCACAGATACGCAGTATTTT. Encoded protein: CASSISSTITDTQYF.

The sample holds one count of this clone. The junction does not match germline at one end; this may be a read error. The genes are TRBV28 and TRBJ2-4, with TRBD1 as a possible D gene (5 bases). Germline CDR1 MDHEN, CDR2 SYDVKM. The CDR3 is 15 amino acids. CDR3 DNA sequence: TGTGCCAGCAGTTTTCCTCAGGGCGGCAAAAACAGTCAGTACTTC. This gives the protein CASSFPQGGKNSQYF.

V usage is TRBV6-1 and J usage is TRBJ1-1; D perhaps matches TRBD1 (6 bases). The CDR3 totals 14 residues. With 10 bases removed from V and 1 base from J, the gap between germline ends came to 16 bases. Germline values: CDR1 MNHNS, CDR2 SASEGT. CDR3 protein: CATRVQGKNTEAFF. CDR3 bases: TGTGCCACCCGGGTCCAGGGGAAGAACACTGAAGCTTTCTTT.

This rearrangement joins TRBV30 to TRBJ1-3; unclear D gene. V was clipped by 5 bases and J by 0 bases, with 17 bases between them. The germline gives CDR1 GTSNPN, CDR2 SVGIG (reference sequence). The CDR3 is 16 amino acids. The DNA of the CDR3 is TGTGCCTGGTCCTTGCCGAAACCGGTCTCTGGAAACACCATATATTTT. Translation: CAWSLPKPVSGNTIYF.

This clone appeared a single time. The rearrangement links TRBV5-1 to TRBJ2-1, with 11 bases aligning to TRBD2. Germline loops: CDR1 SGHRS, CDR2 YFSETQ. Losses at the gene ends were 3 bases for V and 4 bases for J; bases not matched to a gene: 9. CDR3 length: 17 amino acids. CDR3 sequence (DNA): TGCGCCAGCAGCTCAGCCCTAGCGGGGGGTTGGTACAATGAGCAGTTCTTC. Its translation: CASSSALAGGWYNEQFF.

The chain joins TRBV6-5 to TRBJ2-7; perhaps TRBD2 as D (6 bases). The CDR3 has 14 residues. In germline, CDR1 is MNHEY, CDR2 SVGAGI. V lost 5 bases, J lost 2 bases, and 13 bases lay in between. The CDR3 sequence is CASSPDRGAYEQYF. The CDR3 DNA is TGTGCCAGCAGTCCAGATCGCGGGGCCTACGAGCAGTACTTC.